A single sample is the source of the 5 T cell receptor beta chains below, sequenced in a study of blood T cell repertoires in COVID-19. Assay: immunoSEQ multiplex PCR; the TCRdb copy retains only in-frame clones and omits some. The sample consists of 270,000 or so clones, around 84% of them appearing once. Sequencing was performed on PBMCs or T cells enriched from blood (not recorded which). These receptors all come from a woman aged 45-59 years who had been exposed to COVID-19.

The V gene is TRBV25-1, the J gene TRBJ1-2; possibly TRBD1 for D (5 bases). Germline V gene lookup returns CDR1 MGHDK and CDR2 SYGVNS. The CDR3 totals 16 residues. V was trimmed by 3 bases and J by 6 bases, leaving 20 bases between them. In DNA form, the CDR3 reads TGTGCCAGCAGTGACCACCGACGGGGCCCGGGGGATGGCTACACCTTC. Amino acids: CASSDHRRGPGDGYTF.

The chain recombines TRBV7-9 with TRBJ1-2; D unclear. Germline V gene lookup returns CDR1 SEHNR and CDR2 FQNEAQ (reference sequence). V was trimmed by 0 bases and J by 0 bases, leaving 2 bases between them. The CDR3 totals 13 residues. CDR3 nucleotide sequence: TGTGCCAGCAGCTTAGCTACTAACTATGGCTACACCTTC. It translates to CASSLATNYGYTF.

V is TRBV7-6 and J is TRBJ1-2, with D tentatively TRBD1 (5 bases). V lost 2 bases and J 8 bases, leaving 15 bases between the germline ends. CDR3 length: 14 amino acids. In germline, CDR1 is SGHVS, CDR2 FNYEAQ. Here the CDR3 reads CASSLTSGQGGYTF. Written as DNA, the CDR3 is TGTGCCAGCAGCTTAACCTCAGGACAAGGCGGCTACACCTTC.

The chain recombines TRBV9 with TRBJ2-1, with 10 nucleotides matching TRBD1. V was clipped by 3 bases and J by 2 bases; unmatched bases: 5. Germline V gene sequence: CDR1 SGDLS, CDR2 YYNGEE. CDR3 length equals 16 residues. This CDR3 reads CASSGRQGATYNEQFF. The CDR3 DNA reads TGTGCCAGCAGCGGACGACAGGGGGCAACCTACAATGAGCAGTTCTTC. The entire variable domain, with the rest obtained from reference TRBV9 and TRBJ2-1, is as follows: DSGVTQTPKHLITATGQRVTLRCSPRSGDLSVYWYQQSLDQGLQFLIQYYNGEERAKGNILERFSAQQFPDLHSELNLSSLELGDSALYFCASSGRQGATYNEQFFGPGTRLTVL.

CDR3 sequence: CASSQGVNTEAFF. The CDR3 region has the DNA TGTGCCAGCTCACAGGGGGTGAACACTGAAGCTTTCTTT. The chain joins TRBV18 to TRBJ1-1; D is possibly TRBD1 (6 bases). The V end was cut by 4 bases, the J end by 0 bases, with 6 bases between. Germline V gene data show CDR1 as KGHSH and CDR2 as LQKENI. The CDR3 is made up of 13 amino acids.